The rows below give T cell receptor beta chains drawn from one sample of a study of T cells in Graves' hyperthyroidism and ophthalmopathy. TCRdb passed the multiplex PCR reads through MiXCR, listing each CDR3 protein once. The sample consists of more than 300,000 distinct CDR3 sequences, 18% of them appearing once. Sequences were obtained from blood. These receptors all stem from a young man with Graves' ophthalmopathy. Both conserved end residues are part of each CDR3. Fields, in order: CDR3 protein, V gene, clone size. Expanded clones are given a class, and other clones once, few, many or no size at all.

CAISSDRAPLHF,TRBV10-3,many
CASSPRDGLNYGYTF,TRBV3-1,many
CASSLALSGGAAGNTGELFF,TRBV5-5,-
CASSPTREQFF,TRBV7-9,-
CASSFRDGTEAFF,TRBV11-2,many
CASSPGRGYEQFF,TRBV12-3/TRBV12-4,few
CASSIVLRVPANTGELFF,TRBV19,-
CASKKEGSTEAFF,TRBV5-1,many
CAISGRRDGYEQYF,TRBV10-3,-
CASSPEGAGGITDTQYF,TRBV4-1,many
CASQTGQGGHQPQHF,TRBV6-1,many
CAIKSAVEQYF,TRBV10-3,-
CASSNPGVSYQETQYF,TRBV12-3/TRBV12-4,many
CASTVFYMNTEAFF,TRBV12-3/TRBV12-4,few
CASSLTAYGSPLHF,TRBV11-3,-
CASGGPANSPLHF,TRBV9,few
CASRTQPANYEQYF,TRBV5-5,-
CSADRGPAGELFF,TRBV20-1,few
CASRSMRGLRDSPLHF,TRBV6-1,once